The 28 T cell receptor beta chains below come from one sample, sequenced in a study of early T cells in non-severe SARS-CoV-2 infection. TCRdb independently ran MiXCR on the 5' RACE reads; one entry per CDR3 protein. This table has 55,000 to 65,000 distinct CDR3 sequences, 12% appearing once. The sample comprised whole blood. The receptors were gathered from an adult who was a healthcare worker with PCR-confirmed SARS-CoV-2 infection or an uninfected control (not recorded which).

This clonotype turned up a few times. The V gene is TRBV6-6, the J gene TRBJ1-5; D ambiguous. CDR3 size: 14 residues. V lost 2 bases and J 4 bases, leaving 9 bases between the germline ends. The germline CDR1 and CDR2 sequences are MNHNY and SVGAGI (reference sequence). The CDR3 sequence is CASSYASPNQPQHF. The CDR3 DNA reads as TGTGCCAGCAGTTACGCCAGTCCTAATCAGCCCCAGCATTTT.

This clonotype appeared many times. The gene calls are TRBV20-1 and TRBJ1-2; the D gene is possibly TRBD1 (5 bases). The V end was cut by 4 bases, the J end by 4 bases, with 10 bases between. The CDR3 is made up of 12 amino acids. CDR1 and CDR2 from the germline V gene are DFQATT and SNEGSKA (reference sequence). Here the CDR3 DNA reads TGCAGTGCTACATATGACAGCTATGGCTACACCTTC. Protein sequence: CSATYDSYGYTF.

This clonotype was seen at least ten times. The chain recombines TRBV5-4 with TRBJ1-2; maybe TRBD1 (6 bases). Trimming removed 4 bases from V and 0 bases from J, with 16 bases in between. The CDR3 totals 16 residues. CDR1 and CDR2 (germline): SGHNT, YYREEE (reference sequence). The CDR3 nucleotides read TGTGCCAGCAGCCCGGGCTCAGGGGACGCTAACTATGGCTACACCTTC. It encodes CASSPGSGDANYGYTF.

DNA for the CDR3: TGCGCCAGCAGCCAAATCCAGGGACCCACAGATACGCAGTATTTT. This gives the protein CASSQIQGPTDTQYF. This chain uses TRBV4-3 with TRBJ2-3; D may be TRBD1 or TRBD2 (5 bases each). Per germline, CDR1 LGHNA and CDR2 YSLEER. Trimming cost V 2 bases and J 2 bases, with 11 bases left between them. CDR3 length: 15 amino acids.

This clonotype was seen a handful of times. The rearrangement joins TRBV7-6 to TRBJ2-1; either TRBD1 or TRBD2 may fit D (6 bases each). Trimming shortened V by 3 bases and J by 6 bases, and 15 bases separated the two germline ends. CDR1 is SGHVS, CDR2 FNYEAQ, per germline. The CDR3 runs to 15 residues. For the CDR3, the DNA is TGTGCCAGCAGCTTTGTTAGCGGAGGGGGCAATGAGCAGTTCTTC. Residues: CASSFVSGGGNEQFF.

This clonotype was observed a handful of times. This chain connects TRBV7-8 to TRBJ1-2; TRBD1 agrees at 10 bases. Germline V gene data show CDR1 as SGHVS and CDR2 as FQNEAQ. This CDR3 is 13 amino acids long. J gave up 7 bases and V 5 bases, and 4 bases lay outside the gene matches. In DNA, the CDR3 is TGTGCCAGCAGCGACAGGGGGCCGTTTGGCTACACCTTC. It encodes CASSDRGPFGYTF.

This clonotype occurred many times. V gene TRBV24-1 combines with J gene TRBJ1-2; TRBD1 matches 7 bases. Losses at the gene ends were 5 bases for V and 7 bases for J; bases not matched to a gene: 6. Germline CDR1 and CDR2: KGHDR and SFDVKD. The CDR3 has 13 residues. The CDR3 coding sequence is TGTGCCACCAGTGGCGACAGGGCTACTGGCTACACCTTC. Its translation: CATSGDRATGYTF.

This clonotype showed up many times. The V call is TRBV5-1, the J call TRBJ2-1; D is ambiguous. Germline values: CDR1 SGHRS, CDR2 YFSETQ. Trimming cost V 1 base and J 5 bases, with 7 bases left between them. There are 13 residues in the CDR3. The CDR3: CASSLTEDNEQFF. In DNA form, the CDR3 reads TGCGCCAGCAGCTTGACAGAAGACAATGAGCAGTTCTTC.

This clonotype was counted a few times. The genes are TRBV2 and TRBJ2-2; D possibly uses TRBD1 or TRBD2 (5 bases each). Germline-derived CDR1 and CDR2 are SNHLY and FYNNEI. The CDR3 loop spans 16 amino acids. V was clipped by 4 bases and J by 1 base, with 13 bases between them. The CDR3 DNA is TGTGCCAGCAGTGCCTACGGGACGGAGAACACCGGGGAGCTGTTTTTT. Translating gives CASSAYGTENTGELFF. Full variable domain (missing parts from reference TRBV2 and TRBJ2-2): EPEVTQTPSHQVTQMGQEVILRCVPISNHLYFYWYRQILGQKVEFLVSFYNNEISEKSEIFDDQFSVERPDGSNFTLKIRSTKLEDSAMYFCASSAYGTENTGELFFGEGSRLTVL.

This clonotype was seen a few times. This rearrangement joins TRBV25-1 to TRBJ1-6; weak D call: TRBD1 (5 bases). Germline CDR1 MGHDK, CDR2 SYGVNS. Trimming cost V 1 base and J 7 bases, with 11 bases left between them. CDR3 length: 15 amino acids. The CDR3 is CASSELQEGNSPLHF. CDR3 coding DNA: TGTGCCAGCAGTGAATTACAGGAGGGAAATTCACCCCTCCACTTT. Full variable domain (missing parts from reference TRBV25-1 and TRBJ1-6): EADIYQTPRYLVIGTGKKITLECSQTMGHDKMYWYQQDPGMELHLIHYSYGVNSTEKGDLSSESTVSRIRTEHFPLTLESARPSHTSQYLCASSELQEGNSPLHFGNGTRLTVT.

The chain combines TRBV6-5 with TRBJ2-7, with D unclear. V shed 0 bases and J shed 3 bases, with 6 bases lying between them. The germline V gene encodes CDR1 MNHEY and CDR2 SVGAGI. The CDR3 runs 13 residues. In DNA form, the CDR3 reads TGTGCCAGCAGTTACTCCTACAGCTACGAGCAGTACTTC. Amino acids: CASSYSYSYEQYF.

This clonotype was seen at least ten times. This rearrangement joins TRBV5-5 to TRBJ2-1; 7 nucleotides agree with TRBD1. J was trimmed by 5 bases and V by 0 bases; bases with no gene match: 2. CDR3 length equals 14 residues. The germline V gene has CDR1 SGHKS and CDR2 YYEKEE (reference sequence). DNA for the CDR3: TGTGCCAGCAGCTTGGCAGGGGGAGACAATGAGCAGTTCTTC. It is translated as CASSLAGGDNEQFF.

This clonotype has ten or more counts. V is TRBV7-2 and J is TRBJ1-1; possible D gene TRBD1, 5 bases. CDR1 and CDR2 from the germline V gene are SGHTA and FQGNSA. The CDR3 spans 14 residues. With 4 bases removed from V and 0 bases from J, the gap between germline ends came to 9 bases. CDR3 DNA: TGTGCCAGCAGCTCTAGCAGGGTGAACACTGAAGCTTTCTTT. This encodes CASSSSRVNTEAFF. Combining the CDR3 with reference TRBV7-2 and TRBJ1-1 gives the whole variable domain GAGVSQSPSNKVTEKGKDVELRCDPISGHTALYWYRQSLGQGLEFLIYFQGNSAPDKSGLPSDRFSAERTGGSVSTLTIQRTQQEDSAVYLCASSSSRVNTEAFFGQGTRLTVV.

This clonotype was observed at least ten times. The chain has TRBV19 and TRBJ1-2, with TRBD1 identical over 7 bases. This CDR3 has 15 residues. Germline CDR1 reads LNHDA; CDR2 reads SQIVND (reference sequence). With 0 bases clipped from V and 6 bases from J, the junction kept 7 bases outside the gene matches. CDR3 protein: CASSIDTRDSHGYTF. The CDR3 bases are TGTGCCAGTAGTATAGACACCCGGGACAGCCATGGCTACACCTTC.

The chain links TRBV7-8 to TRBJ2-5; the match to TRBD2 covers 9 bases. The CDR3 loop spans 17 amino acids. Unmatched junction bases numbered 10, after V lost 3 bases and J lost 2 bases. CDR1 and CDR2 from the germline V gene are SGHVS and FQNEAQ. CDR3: CASSLGLAGHPQETQYF. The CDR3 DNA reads TGTGCCAGCAGCTTGGGGCTAGCGGGGCACCCTCAAGAGACCCAGTACTTC. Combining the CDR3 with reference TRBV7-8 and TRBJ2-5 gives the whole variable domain GAGVSQSPRYKVAKRGQDVALRCDPISGHVSLFWYQQALGQGPEFLTYFQNEAQLDKSGLPSDRFFAERPEGSVSTLKIQRTQQEDSAVYLCASSLGLAGHPQETQYFGPGTRLLVL.

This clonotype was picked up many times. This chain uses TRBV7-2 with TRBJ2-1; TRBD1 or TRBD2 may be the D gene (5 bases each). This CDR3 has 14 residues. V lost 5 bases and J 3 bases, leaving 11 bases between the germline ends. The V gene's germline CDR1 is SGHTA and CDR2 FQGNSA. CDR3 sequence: CASSPPGGYNEQFF. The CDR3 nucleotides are TGTGCCAGCAGCCCCCCTGGGGGCTACAATGAGCAGTTCTTC.

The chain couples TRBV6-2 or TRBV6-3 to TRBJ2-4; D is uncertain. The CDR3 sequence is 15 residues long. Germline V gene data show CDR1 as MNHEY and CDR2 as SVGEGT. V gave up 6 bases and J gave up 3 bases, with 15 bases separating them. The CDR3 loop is CASRFRAAGKNIQYF. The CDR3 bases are TGTGCCAGCAGATTTAGGGCCGCCGGCAAAAACATTCAGTACTTC.

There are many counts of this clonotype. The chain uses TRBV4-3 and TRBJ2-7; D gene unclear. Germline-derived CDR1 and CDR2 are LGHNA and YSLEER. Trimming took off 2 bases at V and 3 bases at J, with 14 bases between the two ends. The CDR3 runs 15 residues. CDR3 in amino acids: CASSQLWAADYEQYF. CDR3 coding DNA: TGCGCCAGCAGCCAACTTTGGGCTGCGGACTACGAGCAGTACTTC.

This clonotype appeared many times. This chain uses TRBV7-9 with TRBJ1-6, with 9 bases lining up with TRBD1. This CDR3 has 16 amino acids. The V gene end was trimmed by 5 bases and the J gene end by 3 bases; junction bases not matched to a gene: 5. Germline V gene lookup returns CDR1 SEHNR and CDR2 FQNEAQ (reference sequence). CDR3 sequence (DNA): TGTGCCAGCAGCCCCCGGGGACAGGGCTATAATTCACCCCTCCACTTT. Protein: CASSPRGQGYNSPLHF.

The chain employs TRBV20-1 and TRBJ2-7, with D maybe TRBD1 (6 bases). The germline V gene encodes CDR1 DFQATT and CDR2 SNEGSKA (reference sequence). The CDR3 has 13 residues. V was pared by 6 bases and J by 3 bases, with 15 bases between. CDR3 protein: CSARGRLGYEQYF. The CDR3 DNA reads TGCAGTGCCAGGGGACGTCTGGGCTACGAGCAGTACTTC.

The CDR3 nucleotides read TGTGCCAGCCATACCCGAGGTGGAGGGTCAAGGGATCAGCCCCAGCATTTT. As protein: CASHTRGGGSRDQPQHF. The gene calls are TRBV19 and TRBJ1-5; D remains ambiguous. CDR1 and CDR2 from the germline V gene are LNHDA and SQIVND (reference sequence). V dropped 9 bases and J dropped 5 bases, with 26 bases sitting between them. The CDR3 runs to 17 residues.

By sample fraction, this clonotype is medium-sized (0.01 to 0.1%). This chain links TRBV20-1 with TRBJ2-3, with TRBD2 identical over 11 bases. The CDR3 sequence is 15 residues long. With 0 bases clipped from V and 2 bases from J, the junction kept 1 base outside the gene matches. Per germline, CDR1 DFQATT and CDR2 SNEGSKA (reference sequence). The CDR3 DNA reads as TGCAGTGCTAGAGATAGCGGGGGGGCCACAGATACGCAGTATTTT. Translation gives CSARDSGGATDTQYF.

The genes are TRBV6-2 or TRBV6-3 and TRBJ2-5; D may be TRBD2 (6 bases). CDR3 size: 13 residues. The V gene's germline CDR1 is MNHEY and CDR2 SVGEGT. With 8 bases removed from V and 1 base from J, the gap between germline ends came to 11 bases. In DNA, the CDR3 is TGTGCCAGCGATCGACTAGGCCAAGAGACCCAGTACTTC. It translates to CASDRLGQETQYF.

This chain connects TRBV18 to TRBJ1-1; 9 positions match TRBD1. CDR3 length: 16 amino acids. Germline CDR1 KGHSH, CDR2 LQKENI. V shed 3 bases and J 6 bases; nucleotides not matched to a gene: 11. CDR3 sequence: CASSPPTGGFTPEAFF. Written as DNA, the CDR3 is TGTGCCAGCTCACCCCCCACAGGGGGCTTTACCCCTGAAGCTTTCTTT.

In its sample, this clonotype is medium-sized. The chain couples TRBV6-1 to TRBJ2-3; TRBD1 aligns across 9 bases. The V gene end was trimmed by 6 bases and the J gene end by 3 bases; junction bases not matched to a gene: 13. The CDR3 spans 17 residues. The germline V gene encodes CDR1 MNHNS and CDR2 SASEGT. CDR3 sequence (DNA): TGTGCCAGCAGCCCGTCCGTCCCGGGACAGGGAACAGATACGCAGTATTTT. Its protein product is CASSPSVPGQGTDTQYF.

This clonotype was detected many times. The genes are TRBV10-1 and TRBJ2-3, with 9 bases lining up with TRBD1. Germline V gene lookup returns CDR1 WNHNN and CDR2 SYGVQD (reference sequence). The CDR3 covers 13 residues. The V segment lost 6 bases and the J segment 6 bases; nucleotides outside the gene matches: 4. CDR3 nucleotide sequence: TGCGCCAGCAGAGACAGGGGGTTCGATACGCAGTATTTT. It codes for CASRDRGFDTQYF.

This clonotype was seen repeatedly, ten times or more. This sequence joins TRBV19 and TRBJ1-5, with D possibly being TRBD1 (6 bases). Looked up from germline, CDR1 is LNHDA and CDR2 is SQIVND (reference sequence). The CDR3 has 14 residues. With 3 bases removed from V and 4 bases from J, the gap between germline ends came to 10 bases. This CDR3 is CASSIRQGNQPQHF. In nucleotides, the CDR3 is TGTGCCAGTAGTATTCGCCAGGGGAATCAGCCCCAGCATTTT. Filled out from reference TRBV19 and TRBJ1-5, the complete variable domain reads DGGITQSPKYLFRKEGQNVTLSCEQNLNHDAMYWYRQDPGQGLRLIYYSQIVNDFQKGDIAEGYSVSREKKESFPLTVTSAQKNPTAFYLCASSIRQGNQPQHFGDGTRLSIL.

The DNA for the CDR3 is TGTGCCAGCAGTGCCGACAGGGGAGGCTCTGGGGCCAACGTCCTGACTTTC. Translated: CASSADRGGSGANVLTF. The genes are TRBV12-3 or TRBV12-4 and TRBJ2-6, with 8 bases fitting TRBD1. The CDR3 is 17 residues long. With 5 bases clipped from V and 0 bases from J, the junction kept 6 bases outside the gene matches.